Presented here are 8 T cell receptor beta chains from one specimen sequenced in a study of early T cells in non-severe SARS-CoV-2 infection. TCRdb re-called the 5' RACE reads with MiXCR, one entry per CDR3 protein. This table holds roughly 30,000 distinct CDR3 sequences, less than 6.5% found once. The sequenced material came from whole blood. All receptors derive from an adult who was a healthcare worker with PCR-confirmed SARS-CoV-2 infection or an uninfected control (not recorded which).

This clonotype showed up many times. V gene TRBV7-8 combines with J gene TRBJ2-2; 7 bases are shared with TRBD2. Germline V CDR1 and CDR2: SGHVS, FQNEAQ. Trimming at V came to 4 bases and at J to 5 bases, leaving 10 bases not matched to a gene. The CDR3 spans 16 residues. CDR3 nucleotides: TGTGCCAGCAGCTCCCGGGACTACCTGGGGACCGGGGAGCTGTTTTTT. Amino acid sequence: CASSSRDYLGTGELFF.

The chain employs TRBV4-2 and TRBJ1-2; TRBD1 matches 8 bases. V lost 1 base and J lost 6; bases outside the gene matches: 7. Germline V CDR1 and CDR2: LGHNA, YNFKEQ. The CDR3 is made up of 15 amino acids. CDR3 protein: CASSQGIQGDDGYTF. CDR3 nucleotides: TGTGCCAGCAGCCAAGGTATACAGGGGGACGATGGCTACACCTTC.

In this sample, this clonotype turned up many times. The chain employs TRBV18 and TRBJ2-5; D ambiguous. Germline V gives CDR1 KGHSH, CDR2 LQKENI. Trimming took 4 bases from V and 1 from J, leaving 10 bases between them. This CDR3 contains 14 residues. The CDR3 region has the DNA TGTGCCAGCTCACACCAGACTTTCCAAGAGACCCAGTACTTC. Protein: CASSHQTFQETQYF.

This clonotype has a handful of counts. The genes are TRBV12-3 or TRBV12-4 and TRBJ2-1, with 7 bases fitting TRBD2. The CDR3 runs 15 residues. V lost 2 bases to trimming and J lost 1 base; unmatched junction nucleotides: 2. The CDR3 spells CASSLLAASYNEQFF. CDR3 nucleotide sequence: TGTGCCAGCAGTTTACTAGCGGCTTCCTACAATGAGCAGTTCTTC.

In its sample, this clonotype was seen many times. The J gene is TRBJ1-1, the V gene TRBV27; D is perhaps TRBD1 (5 bases). Deletions cut 8 bases from V and 6 bases from J, with 16 bases between. The CDR3 is made up of 13 amino acids. Germline assignment: CDR1 MNHEY and CDR2 SMNVEV (reference sequence). CDR3 nucleotides: TGTGCCAGCTCGGTGGAGGCGGGGGCTGAAGCTTTCTTT. It specifies CASSVEAGAEAFF.

This clonotype has at least ten counts. This chain links TRBV5-1 with TRBJ1-1; D unclear. Trimming stripped 0 bases from V and 0 bases from J, with 6 bases between. The CDR3 sequence is 14 residues long. The V gene's germline CDR1 is SGHRS and CDR2 YFSETQ. In DNA form, the CDR3 reads TGCGCCAGCAGCTTGGGGGGTATGAACACTGAAGCTTTCTTT. Translation gives CASSLGGMNTEAFF.

This clonotype has a count of ten or more. The V gene is TRBV29-1, the J gene TRBJ1-3; D not resolved. The germline CDR1 and CDR2 sequences are SQVTM and ANQGSEA. This CDR3 is built from 14 residues. Trimming stripped 6 bases from V and 0 bases from J, with 12 bases between. This CDR3 reads CSVKDGSSGNTIYF. The CDR3 bases are TGCAGCGTGAAGGACGGGTCCTCTGGAAACACCATATATTTT.

This clonotype has a handful of counts. The chain joins TRBV20-1 to TRBJ2-3; D might be TRBD2 (7 bases). The CDR3 has 13 residues. V lost 2 bases and J 8 bases, leaving 14 bases between the germline ends. Germline loops: CDR1 DFQATT, CDR2 SNEGSKA (reference sequence). CDR3 bases: TGCAGTGCTAGATTCCCGGGGGGCGTTACGCAGTATTTT. Residues: CSARFPGGVTQYF.